The TCR beta chain described here comes from a study of prognosis after radiotherapy for stage I lung cancer. Study-wide findings and caveats: Median unique TCR clones dropped from roughly 10,000 to 7,000 after stereotactic body radiation therapy.

The genomic DNA TCR beta CDR3 region underwent two rounds of multiplex PCR. First-round PCR used primers specific to each TRBV and TRBJ gene. TCRdb used MiXCR to reprocess the multiplex PCR reads, holding one entry per CDR3 protein. The top ten hold roughly 17% of the sample, which has approximately 35,000 distinct CDR3 sequences, under 35% seen once. The J segment lost 5 bases and the V segment lost 5 bases, leaving 8 bases of the junction unmatched. Germline assignment: CDR1 LGHDT and CDR2 YNNKEL (reference sequence). CDR3 length equals 15 residues. A word on this clonotype: Its antigen is unknown. This may be a read error: a much more frequent sequence differs by one nucleotide.

The sample here was PBMCs, taken before or after stereotactic body radiation therapy (not recorded which). This receptor was identified in a donor at least 50 years old with non-small cell lung cancer. The chain recombines TRBV3-1 with TRBJ2-2; 7 nucleotides match TRBD2. The CDR3 DNA sequence: TGTGCCAGCAGCACCCTAGCGGCAAAAACCGGGGAGCTGTTTTTT. Residues: CASSTLAAKTGELFF.